The 32 T cell receptor beta chains below come from one sample, sequenced in a study of CD8 T cells in Susac syndrome. Random hexamers were used to reverse transcribe roughly 0.45 to 1 ug of RNA. TCRdb passed the immunoSEQ multiplex PCR reads through MiXCR, listing each CDR3 protein once. This sample has 120,000 to 150,000 distinct CDR3 sequences, with 94% found just once. The sequenced material came from CD4+ T cells from PBMCs. The receptors originated from a human donor in good health.

V usage is TRBV7-9 and J usage is TRBJ2-3, with D perhaps being TRBD1 or TRBD2 (5 bases each). This CDR3 is 17 amino acids long. The germline CDR1 and CDR2 sequences are SEHNR and FQNEAQ (reference sequence). V lost 4 bases and J 5 bases, leaving 22 bases between the germline ends. This chain's CDR3 is CASSSGKVARTRDTQYF. CDR3 DNA sequence: TGTGCCAGCAGCTCAGGGAAAGTAGCGCGAACCAGAGATACGCAGTATTTT.

This clonotype was recorded only once. The junction departs from the called germline gene at one end, perhaps through a read error. The rearrangement joins TRBV2 to TRBJ2-1; D unresolved. The germline V gene encodes CDR1 SNHLY and CDR2 FYNNEI. This CDR3 comprises 14 residues. The CDR3, as DNA: TGTGCCAGCAGCCGTTTGAGGTCCTCCAATGAGCAGTTCTTC. Its translation is CASSRLRSSNEQFF.

The V and J genes are TRBV3-1 and TRBJ1-2, with 12 bases matching TRBD1. Germline assignment: CDR1 LGHDT and CDR2 YNNKEL (reference sequence). CDR3 length: 17 amino acids. The ends lost 3 bases at V and 2 bases at J; junction bases unmatched: 7. DNA of the CDR3: TGTGCCAGCAGCCAGATGGGACAGGGGGCGCCGAACTATGGCTACACCTTC. Protein: CASSQMGQGAPNYGYTF. The entire variable domain, with the rest obtained from reference TRBV3-1 and TRBJ1-2, is as follows: DTAVSQTPKYLVTQMGNDKSIKCEQNLGHDTMYWYKQDSKKFLKIMFSYNNKELIINETVPNRFSPKSPDKAHLNLHINSLELGDSAVYFCASSQMGQGAPNYGYTFGSGTRLTVV.

The gene calls are TRBV18 and TRBJ1-1; 9 nucleotides line up with TRBD1. This CDR3 region has 16 residues. CDR1 KGHSH and CDR2 LQKENI come from the germline V gene. J was trimmed by 1 base and V by 4 bases; bases with no gene match: 7. In nucleotides, the CDR3 is TGTGCCAGCTCACGGGACAGGGATCTTAAGAACACTGAAGCTTTCTTT. Its translation is CASSRDRDLKNTEAFF.

The chain links TRBV7-3 to TRBJ2-7; tentative D call: TRBD1 (6 bases). The CDR3 totals 13 residues. Trimming pared 1 base from V and 5 bases from J, leaving 9 bases between. CDR1 is SGHTA, CDR2 FQGTGA, per germline. CDR3 coding DNA: TGTGCCAGCAGCTTAAGTTACAGGGACGAGCAGTACTTC. Residues: CASSLSYRDEQYF. Complete variable domain (other parts from reference TRBV7-3 and TRBJ2-7): GAGVSQTPSNKVTEKGKYVELRCDPISGHTALYWYRQSLGQGPEFLIYFQGTGAADDSGLPNDRFFAVRPEGSVSTLKIQRTERGDSAVYLCASSLSYRDEQYFGPGTRLTVT.

The chain carries TRBV12-3 or TRBV12-4 and TRBJ2-1; D not certain. The CDR3 length is 13 residues. The V end lost 6 bases, the J end lost 6 bases, and 12 bases lay between the germline ends. The CDR3 is CASRPDPLNEQFF. The CDR3 bases are TGTGCCAGCAGACCCGACCCCCTCAATGAGCAGTTCTTC.

The V and J genes are TRBV9 and TRBJ2-7; tentative D call: TRBD1 (5 bases). CDR1 and CDR2 (germline): SGDLS, YYNGEE. The V end was cut by 0 bases, the J end by 3 bases, with 16 bases between. This CDR3 region has 16 residues. CDR3 nucleotide sequence: TGTGCCAGCAGCGTAGGGCCGGGTAGGGGCGTCTACGAGCAGTACTTC. Residues: CASSVGPGRGVYEQYF.

The CDR3 coding sequence is TGCAGTGCTAGAGTGGGTCAATACCAAGAGACCCAGTACTTC. Its translation: CSARVGQYQETQYF. V usage is TRBV20-1 and J usage is TRBJ2-5; D remains unclear. This CDR3 is 14 amino acids long. V was clipped by 1 base and J by 0 bases, with 9 bases between them. Germline V gene sequence: CDR1 DFQATT, CDR2 SNEGSKA (reference sequence).

The CDR3 DNA follows: TGTGCCAGCAGGGAAGGGGGGCTCAAGAGTACAGATACGCAGTATTTT. Translated: CASREGGLKSTDTQYF. The J gene is TRBJ2-3, the V gene TRBV11-2; TRBD1 or TRBD2 may be the D gene (6 bases each). Germline assignment: CDR1 SGHAT and CDR2 FQNNGV. The V and J ends lost 6 bases and 3 bases respectively, with 19 bases between them. The CDR3 is made up of 16 amino acids.

This chain connects TRBV7-9 to TRBJ2-7, with 13 positions matching TRBD2. Germline trimming cut 9 bases from V and 6 bases from J; bases unmatched to any gene: 8. The CDR3 covers 14 residues. Germline V gene lookup returns CDR1 SEHNR and CDR2 FQNEAQ (reference sequence). CDR3 sequence (DNA): TGTGCCAGTTGGACTAGCGGGAGCCGGGGCGAGCAGTACTTC. Protein product: CASWTSGSRGEQYF.

The chain is built from TRBV20-1 and TRBJ2-7; 11 bases are shared with TRBD1. The CDR3 spans 13 residues. V lost 5 bases, J lost 6 bases, and 6 bases stayed unmatched. Germline V CDR1 and CDR2: DFQATT, SNEGSKA (reference sequence). The CDR3 sequence: CSAPGQGAIEQYF. The CDR3 nucleotides are TGCAGTGCTCCCGGACAGGGGGCTATCGAGCAGTACTTC.

The chain employs TRBV19 and TRBJ2-7; 8 bases are shared with TRBD1. Germline trimming cut 5 bases from V and 3 bases from J; bases unmatched to any gene: 9. The CDR3 extends over 15 amino acids. From germline, CDR1 is LNHDA and CDR2 SQIVND (reference sequence). The CDR3 nucleotides read TGTGCCAGTAGTTCCAGGGGGCGCGGGGTCTACGAGCAGTACTTC. Translating it yields CASSSRGRGVYEQYF.

V gene TRBV5-4 combines with J gene TRBJ2-3, with unresolved D. CDR1 is SGHNT, CDR2 YYREEE, per germline (reference sequence). There are 15 residues in the CDR3. Trimming took 2 bases from V and 2 from J, leaving 12 bases between them. CDR3 sequence: CASSLPGPNTDTQYF. The CDR3 DNA reads TGTGCCAGCAGCTTACCAGGACCTAACACAGATACGCAGTATTTT.

V usage is TRBV19 and J usage is TRBJ1-2; 10 bases map to TRBD1. The length of the CDR3 is 16 residues. Germline V gives CDR1 LNHDA, CDR2 SQIVND (reference sequence). V lost 6 bases, J lost 2 bases, and 9 bases stayed unmatched. The CDR3 nucleotides are TGTGCCAGTAGCCGATCCGGGACAGGGGAAAACTATGGCTACACCTTC. Its protein product is CASSRSGTGENYGYTF. The full variable domain, completed using reference TRBV19 and TRBJ1-2, is DGGITQSPKYLFRKEGQNVTLSCEQNLNHDAMYWYRQDPGQGLRLIYYSQIVNDFQKGDIAEGYSVSREKKESFPLTVTSAQKNPTAFYLCASSRSGTGENYGYTFGSGTRLTVV.

The chain links TRBV11-2 to TRBJ2-1; D is possibly TRBD1 (5 bases). V lost 5 bases, J lost 2 bases, and 13 bases lay in between. CDR3 length: 15 residues. From germline, CDR1 is SGHAT and CDR2 FQNNGV. The CDR3 here is CASSLPGATYNEQFF. CDR3 DNA: TGTGCCAGCAGCCTCCCTGGGGCCACCTACAATGAGCAGTTCTTC.

The chain couples TRBV4-2 to TRBJ2-7; 7 bases line up with TRBD2. Trimming took 0 bases from V and 3 from J; bases not matched to a gene: 11. From germline, CDR1 is LGHNA and CDR2 YNFKEQ. This CDR3 contains 17 residues. DNA for the CDR3: TGTGCCAGCAGCCAAGAGTTAGGACTAGACCCAAACTACGAGCAGTACTTC. Its translation is CASSQELGLDPNYEQYF.

The chain has TRBV7-9 and TRBJ2-5; maybe TRBD1 (5 bases). V was cut by 5 bases and J by 6 bases, with 10 bases left in between. This CDR3 is built from 12 residues. Per germline, CDR1 SEHNR and CDR2 FQNEAQ (reference sequence). The DNA of the CDR3 is TGTGCCAGCAGCACAGAGGACAAGACCCAGTACTTC. Amino acids: CASSTEDKTQYF.

This rearrangement joins TRBV3-1 to TRBJ1-2; D not certain. The CDR3 covers 14 residues. Germline V lookup: CDR1 LGHDT, CDR2 YNNKEL (reference sequence). Trimming took off 1 base at V and 4 bases at J, with 10 bases between the two ends. The CDR3, as DNA: TGTGCCAGCAGCCAAGGGCGGGCAGCCTATGGCTACACCTTC. Protein sequence: CASSQGRAAYGYTF.

This chain uses TRBV29-1 with TRBJ2-7; tentative D call: TRBD1 (6 bases). The CDR3 sequence is 12 residues long. V lost 6 bases and J 3 bases, leaving 12 bases between the germline ends. The V gene's germline CDR1 is SQVTM and CDR2 ANQGSEA. CDR3 region: CSVRQAHYEQYF. In DNA form, the CDR3 reads TGCAGCGTCCGACAGGCACACTACGAGCAGTACTTC.

The rearrangement uses TRBV5-1 and TRBJ1-1; D uncertain. Trimming removed 4 bases from V and 6 bases from J, with 13 bases in between. The CDR3 is made up of 13 amino acids. Germline V CDR1 and CDR2: SGHRS, YFSETQ. The CDR3 spells CASSNTNSPEAFF. The CDR3 coding sequence is TGCGCCAGCAGCAACACGAACAGCCCTGAAGCTTTCTTT.

In DNA form, the CDR3 reads TGTGCCATCAGTGAGTCGCAGGGTCAAGAGACCCAGTACTTC. Its translation is CAISESQGQETQYF. The gene calls are TRBV10-3 and TRBJ2-5; TRBD1 is a possible D gene (5 bases). The CDR3 contains 14 residues. Germline-derived CDR1 and CDR2 are ENHRY and SYGVKD. Trimming pared 0 bases from V and 2 bases from J, leaving 7 bases between.

In this sample, this clonotype turned up once. The V gene is TRBV28, the J gene TRBJ2-3; 9 bases agree with TRBD1. Germline CDR1 and CDR2: MDHEN and SYDVKM. CDR3 size: 15 residues. V gave up 8 bases and J gave up 0 bases; unmatched junction bases: 6. The CDR3 here is CASGLQGASTDTQYF. CDR3 bases: TGTGCCAGCGGACTACAGGGGGCCAGCACAGATACGCAGTATTTT.

The V and J genes are TRBV19 and TRBJ1-1; 7 nucleotides line up with TRBD1. The CDR3 covers 12 residues. The germline V gene has CDR1 LNHDA and CDR2 SQIVND (reference sequence). Unmatched junction bases numbered 2, after V lost 6 bases and J lost 4 bases. The chain's CDR3 is CASRTGTTEAFF. The CDR3 DNA reads as TGTGCCAGTAGGACAGGGACCACTGAAGCTTTCTTT.

This chain connects TRBV5-1 to TRBJ2-7; unclear D gene. Germline V gives CDR1 SGHRS, CDR2 YFSETQ. V gave up 4 bases and J gave up 0 bases, with 11 bases separating them. The CDR3 runs 14 residues. The CDR3: CASSPESNSYEQYF. The CDR3 DNA follows: TGCGCCAGCAGCCCGGAGAGCAACTCCTACGAGCAGTACTTC.

The chain uses TRBV18 and TRBJ2-1; D tentatively fits TRBD1 or TRBD2 (5 bases each). Deletions cut 0 bases from V and 4 bases from J, with 10 bases between. This CDR3 spans 15 amino acids. CDR1 and CDR2 from the germline V gene are KGHSH and LQKENI. CDR3 protein: CASSPPGRGYNEQFF. The CDR3 DNA reads as TGTGCCAGCTCACCACCGGGACGGGGATACAATGAGCAGTTCTTC.

The V and J genes are TRBV15 and TRBJ2-2; TRBD1 matches 9 bases. Trimming cost V 6 bases and J 3 bases; bases outside gene matches: 8. From germline, CDR1 is LNHNV and CDR2 YYDKDF (reference sequence). The CDR3 spans 16 residues. The CDR3 reads CATRLLQGAYTGELFF. CDR3 bases: TGTGCCACCAGGCTTCTACAGGGGGCGTACACCGGGGAGCTGTTTTTT.

The V gene is TRBV20-1, the J gene TRBJ2-1; D is perhaps TRBD2 (5 bases). Trimming removed 8 bases at V and 4 bases at J, with 9 bases between. Germline loops: CDR1 DFQATT, CDR2 SNEGSKA (reference sequence). This CDR3 has 11 amino acids. CDR3 in DNA: TGCAGTACAAGAGGGTACAATGAGCAGTTCTTC. Its translation is CSTRGYNEQFF.

The chain joins TRBV28 to TRBJ2-7; 14 bases map to TRBD2. V shed 5 bases, J shed 2 bases, and the junction held 8 bases outside the gene matches. Germline values: CDR1 MDHEN, CDR2 SYDVKM. This CDR3 has 17 amino acids. Here the CDR3 reads CASSAWTSGRKTYEQYF. CDR3 coding DNA: TGTGCCAGCAGTGCATGGACTAGCGGGAGGAAAACCTACGAGCAGTACTTC.

The chain recombines TRBV6-5 with TRBJ2-2, with 10 bases identical to TRBD1. V trimming: 4 bases; J trimming: 5 bases; junction bases outside the gene matches: 10. This CDR3 has 17 amino acids. From germline, CDR1 is MNHEY and CDR2 SVGAGI. The DNA of the CDR3 is TGTGCCAGCAGTTCTGCCCCCGGGACAGGGGTGACCGGGGAGCTGTTTTTT. It specifies CASSSAPGTGVTGELFF.

This chain links TRBV20-1 with TRBJ2-7; 11 nucleotides agree with TRBD2. The CDR3 is made up of 15 amino acids. Per germline, CDR1 DFQATT and CDR2 SNEGSKA (reference sequence). J gave up 6 bases and V 3 bases, and 10 bases lay outside the gene matches. The CDR3 loop reads CSARELAGGPSEQYF. CDR3 bases: TGCAGTGCTAGGGAGCTAGCGGGAGGCCCCAGCGAGCAGTACTTC.

This rearrangement joins TRBV19 to TRBJ2-7; possibly TRBD1 or TRBD2 for D (6 bases each). The CDR3 runs to 14 residues. The ends were cut back, 3 bases at V and 2 bases at J, with 11 bases in the middle. Germline V gene sequence: CDR1 LNHDA, CDR2 SQIVND (reference sequence). The DNA for the CDR3 is TGTGCCAGTAGTATTCGGGGGCCCCCCTACGAGCAGTACTTC. Translated: CASSIRGPPYEQYF.

The chain links TRBV6-5 to TRBJ1-3; TRBD1 aligns across 7 bases. CDR1 is MNHEY, CDR2 SVGAGI, per germline. Germline trimming cut 0 bases from V and 2 bases from J; bases unmatched to any gene: 13. The length of the CDR3 is 19 residues. CDR3 sequence reads: CASSYSLTGTPFAGNTIYF. The CDR3 nucleotides are TGTGCCAGCAGTTACTCGTTGACAGGGACCCCCTTCGCTGGAAACACCATATATTTT.